This is a list of T cell receptor beta chains from one sample in a study of OX40 agonist ivuxolimab in advanced cancers. TCRdb's copy holds only in-frame clones and misses some; the assay was immunoSEQ multiplex PCR. In the table there are more than 95,000 clones, less than 95% of which are singletons. The input for sequencing was CD4+ or CD8+ T cells sorted from blood, taken in a trial of the OX40 agonist ivuxolimab. The receptors come from an adult with an advanced solid tumor such as melanoma, head and neck, liver or kidney cancer. CDR3s include the opening cysteine and the closing phenylalanine or tryptophan. The D gene is left open where the match is weak. A row's size may be missing; if present it is once, few, many or a size class.

TRBV2	TRBJ2-2	.	.	TGTGCCAGCAGACTACAGGACACCGGGGAGCTGTTTTTT	CASRLQDTGELFF
TRBV4-1	TRBJ1-4	.	.	TGCGCCAGCAGCCACCCGCCCAGCGGGGTCACTAATGAAAAACTGTTTTTT	CASSHPPSGVTNEKLFF
TRBV14	TRBJ2-7	.	.	TGTGCCAGCAGCCAAGGGACAGTAGCGGGCGAGCAGTACTTC	CASSQGTVAGEQYF
TRBV18	TRBJ2-7	TRBD2	.	TGTGCCAGCTCAATAATAGGGACTAGCGGCAGCTCCTACGAGCAGTACTTC	CASSIIGTSGSSYEQYF
TRBV7-9	TRBJ1-1	TRBD1	.	TGTGCCAGCAGCTTAGGACAGGGCGACACTGAAGCTTTCTTT	CASSLGQGDTEAFF
TRBV30	TRBJ1-2	.	once	TGTGCCTGGAGTGTCCGACTTGGGGGTATCTATGGCTACACCTTC	CAWSVRLGGIYGYTF
TRBV7-9	TRBJ2-7	TRBD2	.	TGTGCCAGCAGCCAAGAACTAGCGGGACTTAGCTCCTACGAGCAGTACTTC	CASSQELAGLSSYEQYF
TRBV5-6	TRBJ1-1	.	.	TGTGCCAGCAGCTTGACGTTCCCCTCCACTGAAGCTTTCTTT	CASSLTFPSTEAFF
TRBV19	TRBJ2-1	TRBD2	.	TGTGCCAGTAGTATGTTCACCAGCGGGGGGGTCAATGAGCAGTTCTTC	CASSMFTSGGVNEQFF
TRBV6-6	TRBJ2-7	.	.	TGTGCCAGCAGTATTTCCTACGAGCAGTACTTC	CASSISYEQYF
TRBV11-2	TRBJ2-7	.	.	TGTGCCAGCAGCTTAGAGATTTACGAGCAGTACTTC	CASSLEIYEQYF
TRBV6-6	TRBJ2-7	.	.	TGTGCCAGCAGTTACTCCCCCACTTTACCTGAGCAGTACTTC	CASSYSPTLPEQYF
TRBV7-9	TRBJ1-4	TRBD1	once	TGTGCCAGCAGCCTGGACAGGGGGCAAGGGTTGTTTTTT	CASSLDRGQGLFF
TRBV4-3	TRBJ2-3	.	.	TGCGCCAGCAGCCTCGCCGGGACTTTTCTAGATACGCAGTATTTT	CASSLAGTFLDTQYF
TRBV5-1	TRBJ2-1	TRBD2	.	TGCGCCAGCAGCACAGCGGGAGCTAGGGATGAGCAGTTCTTC	CASSTAGARDEQFF
TRBV4-2	TRBJ2-1	.	.	TGTGCCAGCAGCCCAGGGTTCGCGTCCTACAATGAGCAGTTCTTC	CASSPGFASYNEQFF
TRBV9	TRBJ2-3	TRBD2	.	TGTGCCAGCAGCCCCGCCGCGGGAGGGCCTAGTGCCACAGATACGCAGTATTTT	CASSPAAGGPSATDTQYF
TRBV4-1	TRBJ2-2	.	.	TGCGCCAGCAGCCAAGGGGAAAAAGCCGGGGAGCTGTTTTTT	CASSQGEKAGELFF
TRBV18	TRBJ1-2	TRBD1	.	TGTGCCAGCTCACTTCCAGGACAGGTGAATGGCTACACCTTC	CASSLPGQVNGYTF
TRBV15	TRBJ2-7	TRBD1	.	TGTGCCACCAGCAGAGATCCGGCCAGGGACAGGGCCTACGAGCAGTACTTC	CATSRDPARDRAYEQYF
TRBV9	TRBJ1-1	TRBD1	.	TGTGCCAGCAGCGTACACAGGGGGCGCCTTAGGGACACTGAAGCTTTCTTT	CASSVHRGRLRDTEAFF
TRBV10-2	TRBJ2-5	.	.	TGCGCCAGCAGTGACTGGGTCGGGACCCAGTACTTC	CASSDWVGTQYF
TRBV29-1	TRBJ2-3	.	.	TGCAGCGTTGAAGACAGCCCCGACAGTTTAGATACGCAGTATTTT	CSVEDSPDSLDTQYF
TRBV28	TRBJ2-7	.	.	TGTGCCAGCAGTTTATTTACGGAGGGAGGCGAGCAGTACTTC	CASSLFTEGGEQYF
TRBV18	TRBJ2-2	.	.	TGTGCCAGCTCACCAGGGATAAACACCGGGGAGCTGTTTTTT	CASSPGINTGELFF
TRBV7-9	TRBJ2-5	.	.	TGTGCCAGCAGCCGGACTTGGTACCAAGAGACCCAGTACTTC	CASSRTWYQETQYF
TRBV15	TRBJ1-4	.	.	TGTGCCACCAGCAGAGGGCAGGTCAATGAAAAACTGTTTTTT	CATSRGQVNEKLFF
TRBV27	TRBJ2-2	.	.	TGTGCCAGCAAGAACACCGGGGAGCTGTTTTTT	CASKNTGELFF
TRBV29-1	TRBJ1-5	.	.	TGCAGCGTGAGAGACACAAATCAGCCCCAGCATTTT	CSVRDTNQPQHF
TRBV10-1	TRBJ2-3	.	.	TGCGCCAGCAGTGAGTCCGGGACGACTTATGGTCGGGGCGCAGATACGCAGTATTTT	CASSESGTTYGRGADTQYF
TRBV7-3	TRBJ1-1	.	.	TGTGCCAGCAGCTTAACTGAAGCTTTCTTT	CASSLTEAFF
TRBV10-1	TRBJ2-2	TRBD2	.	TGCGCCAGCAGTGCTCTAGCGGGGGCCAGGAACACCGGGGAGCTGTTTTTT	CASSALAGARNTGELFF
TRBV19	TRBJ2-1	TRBD1	.	TGTGCCAGTAGTAGGACAGGTAGCGAGCAGTTCTTC	CASSRTGSEQFF
TRBV19	TRBJ1-2	.	.	TGTGCCAGCAGCTTGGCCCAGTATGGCTACACCTTC	CASSLAQYGYTF
TRBV11-2	TRBJ1-1	TRBD1	once	TGTGCCAGCAGCTTAGCCGGACAGGGGAACACTGAAGCTTTCTTT	CASSLAGQGNTEAFF
TRBV14	TRBJ1-1	.	.	TGTGCCAGCAGCCGAGGGGATTTTATTATGAACACTGAAGCTTTCTTT	CASSRGDFIMNTEAFF